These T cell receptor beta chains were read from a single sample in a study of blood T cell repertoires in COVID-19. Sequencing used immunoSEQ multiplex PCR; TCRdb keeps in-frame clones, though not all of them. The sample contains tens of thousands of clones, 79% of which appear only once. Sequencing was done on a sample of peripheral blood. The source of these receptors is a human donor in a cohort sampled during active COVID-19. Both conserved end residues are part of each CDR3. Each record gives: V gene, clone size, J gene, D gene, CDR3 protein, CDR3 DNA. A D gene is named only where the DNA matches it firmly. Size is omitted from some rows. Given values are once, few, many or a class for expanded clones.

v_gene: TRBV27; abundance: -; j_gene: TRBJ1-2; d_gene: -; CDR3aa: CATGEGGDYGYTF; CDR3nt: TGTGCCACAGGGGAGGGGGGTGACTATGGCTACACCTTC
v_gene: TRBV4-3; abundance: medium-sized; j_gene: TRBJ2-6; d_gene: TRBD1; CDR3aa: CASSQEWIGGSGANVLTF; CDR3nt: TGCGCCAGCAGCCAAGAGTGGATAGGGGGCAGCGGGGCCAACGTCCTGACTTTC
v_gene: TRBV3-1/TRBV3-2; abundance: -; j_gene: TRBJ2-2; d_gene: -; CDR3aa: CASSPRRAGGELFF; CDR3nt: TGTGCCAGCAGCCCTCGTAGGGCGGGCGGGGAGCTGTTTTTT
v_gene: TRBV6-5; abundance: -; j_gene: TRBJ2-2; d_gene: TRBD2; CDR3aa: CASSTGRGIAGELFF; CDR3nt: TGTGCCAGCAGTACCGGGAGGGGGATCGCCGGGGAGCTGTTTTTT
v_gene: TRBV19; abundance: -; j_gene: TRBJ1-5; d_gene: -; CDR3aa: CASSIPQGGQPQHF; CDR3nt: TGTGCCAGTAGTATACCACAGGGTGGTCAGCCCCAGCATTTT
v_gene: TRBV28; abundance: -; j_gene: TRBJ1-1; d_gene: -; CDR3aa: CASSLWGQGGTEAFF; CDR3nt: TGTGCCAGCAGTTTATGGGGTCAGGGCGGCACTGAAGCTTTCTTT
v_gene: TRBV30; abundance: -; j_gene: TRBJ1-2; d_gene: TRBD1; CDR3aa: CAWRGQGGNYGYTF; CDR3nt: TGTGCCTGGAGAGGACAGGGGGGGAACTATGGCTACACCTTC
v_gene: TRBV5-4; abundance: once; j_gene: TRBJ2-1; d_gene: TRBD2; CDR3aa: CASSPPGGESYNEQFF; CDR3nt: TGTGCCAGCAGCCCTCCGGGGGGAGAATCGTACAATGAGCAGTTCTTC
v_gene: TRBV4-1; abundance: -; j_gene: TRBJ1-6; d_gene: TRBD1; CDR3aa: CASSQGGQGSSPLHF; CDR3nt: TGCGCCAGCAGCCAAGGTGGACAGGGGTCTTCACCCCTCCACTTT
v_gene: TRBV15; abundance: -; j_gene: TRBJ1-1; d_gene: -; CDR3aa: CATGRDQGFEAFF; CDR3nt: TGTGCCACCGGCAGAGATCAGGGGTTCGAAGCTTTCTTT
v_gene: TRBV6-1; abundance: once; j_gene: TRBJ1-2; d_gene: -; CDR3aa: CASSEKGLYGYTF; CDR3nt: TGTGCCAGCAGTGAAAAGGGGTTATATGGCTACACCTTC
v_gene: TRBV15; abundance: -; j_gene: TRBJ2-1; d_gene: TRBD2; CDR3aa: CATSPWREGPNEQFF; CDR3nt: TGTGCCACCAGCCCCTGGCGGGAGGGCCCCAATGAGCAGTTCTTC
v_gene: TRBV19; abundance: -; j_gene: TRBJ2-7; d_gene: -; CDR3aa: CASSIRLGLGEQYF; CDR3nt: TGTGCCAGTAGTATCCGACTGGGGCTGGGCGAGCAGTACTTC
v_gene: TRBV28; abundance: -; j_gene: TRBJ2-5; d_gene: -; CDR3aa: CASTWTNQETQYF; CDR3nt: TGTGCCAGCACCTGGACAAATCAAGAGACCCAGTACTTC
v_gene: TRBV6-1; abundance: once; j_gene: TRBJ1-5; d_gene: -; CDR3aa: CASSEGQNQPQHF; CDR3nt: TGTGCCAGCAGTGAAGGGCAAAATCAGCCCCAGCATTTT
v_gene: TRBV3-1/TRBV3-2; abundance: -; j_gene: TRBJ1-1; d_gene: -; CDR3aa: CASSQRGAGGTEAFF; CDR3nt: TGTGCCAGCAGCCAGCGCGGGGCGGGGGGCACTGAAGCTTTCTTT
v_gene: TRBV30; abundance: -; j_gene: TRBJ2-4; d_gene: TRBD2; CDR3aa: CAWGTGGNENIQYF; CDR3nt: TGTGCCTGGGGGACGGGAGGGAACGAAAACATTCAGTACTTC